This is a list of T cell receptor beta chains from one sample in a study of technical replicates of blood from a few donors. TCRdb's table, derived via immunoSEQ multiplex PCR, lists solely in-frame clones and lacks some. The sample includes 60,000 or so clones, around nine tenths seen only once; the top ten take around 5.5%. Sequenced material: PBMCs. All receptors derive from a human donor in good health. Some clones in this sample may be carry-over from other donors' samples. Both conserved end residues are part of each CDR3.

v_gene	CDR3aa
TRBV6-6	CASSYQRDSLYGYTF
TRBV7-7	CASSTGGAGELFF
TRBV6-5	CASTPGERRWNEQFF
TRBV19	CASSAGAGLAGEYEQYF
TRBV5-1	CASSLDDYYGYTF
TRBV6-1	CASSEARGGNTIYF
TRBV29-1	CSVEDRRGGNGYTF
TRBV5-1	CASRKRTGHQETQYF
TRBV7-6	CASSLVVLAGADTGELFF
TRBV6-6	CASSLNYEQYF
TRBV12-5	CASGLEAISPQHF
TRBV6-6	CASSYSRGLSTEAFF
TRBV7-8	CASSLAPLGANYGYTF
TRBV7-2	CASSVMTLSSYNSPLHF
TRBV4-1	CASSQEGGTGSPTEAFF
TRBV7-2	CASKNPGQNTEAFF
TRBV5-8	CASSPRAAGNEQFF
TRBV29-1	CSVGGRLPGGTDTQYF
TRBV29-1	CSVAQGEGEQFF
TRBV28	CASSSYTGSLYEQYF
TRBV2	CASRQQGDTQYF
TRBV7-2	CASSLDYPTDTQYF
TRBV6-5	CASSKGLAGVYEQYF
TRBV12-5	CASGKGSGSLGEQFF
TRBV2	CASSSDSSGKLFF
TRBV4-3	CASSQWGLANEQFF
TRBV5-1	CASSLAQQETQYF
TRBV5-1	CASSLMAVVGLYNEQFF
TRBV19	CASSRTLREKLFF
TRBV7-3	CASSLSGGGFKLEQYF
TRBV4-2	CASSQEPSYGRPSSYNEQFF
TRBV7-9	CASSSAGNGYGYTF
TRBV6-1	CASSDPFRVVNTEAFF
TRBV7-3	CASSLLAGGTDTQYF
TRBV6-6	CASSLQGGQAFF
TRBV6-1	CATGDRGGATYEQYF
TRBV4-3	CASSQESITRTDTQYF
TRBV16	CASSQSLADAEYNEQFF
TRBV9	CASSPRSGTSGSTDTQYF
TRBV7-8	CASSLARRQGEQPQHF
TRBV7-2	CASRRTGIETQYF
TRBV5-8	CASSSAGQMYNSPLHF
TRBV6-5	CASSKGLPSTGELFF
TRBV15	CATSRAGGARTGELFF
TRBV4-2	CASRPYAGEQGEQYF
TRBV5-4	CASSLRGGNQPQHF
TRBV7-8	CASSLGGGQGFGYTF
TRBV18	CATSPGSEQYF
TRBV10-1	CASSEWIEAGNTIYF
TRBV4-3	CASSQSGGDTEAFF
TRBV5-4	CASSQREGRGQETQYF
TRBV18	CASSPRVEEKLFF